This T cell receptor beta chain was obtained from a study of radiotherapy plus CTLA-4 blockade in lung cancer. Method: immunoSEQ multiplex PCR; TCRdb's copy keeps in-frame clones and lacks some. There are approximately 45,000 clones in the sample; 63% occur only once, and approximately 18% lies in the top ten. This clone was observed a single time. Its antigen is unidentified. Other nucleotide sequences in the sample specify the same CDR3. Focal radiation and CTLA-4 blockade (ipilimumab) were tested in chemo-refractory metastatic non-small-cell lung cancer patients. Study-level points and caveats: Interferon-beta, together with early blood T cell clone dynamics, reportedly best predicted response.

Germline lookup yields CDR1 SGHDT and CDR2 YYEEEE. There are 15 residues in the CDR3. V dropped 3 bases and J dropped 5 bases, with 16 bases sitting between them. This receptor was obtained from a human donor with non-small cell lung cancer who had a partial response to radiotherapy plus ipilimumab. The sample here was peripheral blood, taken from a patient treated with radiotherapy plus ipilimumab. V usage is TRBV5-6 and J usage is TRBJ2-3, with D tentatively TRBD2 (6 bases). The CDR3 nucleotides are TGTGCCAGCAGCTCGGCCTCCGTCGGGGGAGATACGCAGTATTTT. Encoded protein: CASSSASVGGDTQYF.